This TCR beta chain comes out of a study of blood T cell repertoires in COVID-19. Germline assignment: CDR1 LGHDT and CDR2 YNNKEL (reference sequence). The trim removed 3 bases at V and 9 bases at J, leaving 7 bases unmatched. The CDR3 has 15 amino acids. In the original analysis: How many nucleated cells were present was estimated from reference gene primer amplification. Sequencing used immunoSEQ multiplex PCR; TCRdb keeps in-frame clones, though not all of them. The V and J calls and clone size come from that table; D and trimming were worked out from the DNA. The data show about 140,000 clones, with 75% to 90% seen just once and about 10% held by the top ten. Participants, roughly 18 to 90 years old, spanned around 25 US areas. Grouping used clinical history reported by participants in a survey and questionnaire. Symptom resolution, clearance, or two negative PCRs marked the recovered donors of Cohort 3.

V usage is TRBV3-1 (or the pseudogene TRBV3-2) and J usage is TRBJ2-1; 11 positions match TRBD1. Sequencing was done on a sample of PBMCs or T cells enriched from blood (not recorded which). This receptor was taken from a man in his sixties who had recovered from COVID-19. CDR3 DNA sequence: TGTGCCAGCAGCCACTTGGACAGGGGGCTTGGTGAGCAGTTCTTC. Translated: CASSHLDRGLGEQFF.